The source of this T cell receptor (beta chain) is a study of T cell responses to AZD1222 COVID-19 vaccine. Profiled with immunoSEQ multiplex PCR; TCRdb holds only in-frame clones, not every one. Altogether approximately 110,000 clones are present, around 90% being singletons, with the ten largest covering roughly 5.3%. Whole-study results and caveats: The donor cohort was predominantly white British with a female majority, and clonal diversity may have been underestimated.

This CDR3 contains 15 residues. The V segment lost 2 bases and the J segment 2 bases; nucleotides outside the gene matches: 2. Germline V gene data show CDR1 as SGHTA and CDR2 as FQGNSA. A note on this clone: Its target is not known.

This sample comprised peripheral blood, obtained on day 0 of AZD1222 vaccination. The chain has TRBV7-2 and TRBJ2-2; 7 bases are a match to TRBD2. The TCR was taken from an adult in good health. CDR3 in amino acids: CASSLPGLNTGELFF. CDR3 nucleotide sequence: TGTGCCAGCAGCTTACCGGGACTAAACACCGGGGAGCTGTTTTTT.